The rows below give T cell receptor beta chains drawn from one sample of a study of T-cell reconstitution after alpha-beta-depleted transplantation in children. A single record per CDR3 protein comes from TCRdb applying MiXCR to the PCR reads. Counted here are 500,000 or so distinct CDR3 sequences, around 10% occurring once; the ten biggest clones make up around 13%. The material sequenced was PBMCs, mostly from graft donor cells, taken 180 days after TCRalphabeta/CD19-depleted stem cell transplant. The source of these receptors is a female patient between 2 and 10 years old who had a stem cell transplant for aplastic anemia, so the T cells may come from the graft donor. The CDR3 runs from the conserved cysteine through the conserved F or W. Fields, in order: V gene, D gene, J gene, clone size, CDR3 protein, CDR3 DNA. A D gene is named only where the DNA matches it firmly. A clone size is listed for some rows: how often the clone was seen (once, few, many), or a class if it is expanded.

TRBV30,-,TRBJ2-3,-,CAWRGRGYTDTQYF,TGTGCCTGGAGGGGCAGGGGATACACAGATACGCAGTATTTT
TRBV20-1,TRBD2,TRBJ2-1,few,CSARTGGPNGEQFF,TGCAGTGCTAGAACGGGAGGGCCTAATGGTGAGCAGTTCTTC
TRBV7-3,-,TRBJ2-3,few,CASSRQGDYADTQYF,TGTGCCAGCAGCCGTCAGGGGGACTACGCAGATACGCAGTATTTT
TRBV3-1,TRBD2,TRBJ2-7,-,CASSRLAGGEQYF,TGTGCCAGCTCAAGACTAGCGGGAGGCGAGCAGTACTTC
TRBV27,TRBD1,TRBJ2-7,-,CASTPSGDRASYEQYF,TGTGCCAGCACCCCATCAGGAGACAGGGCTTCCTACGAGCAGTACTTC
TRBV15,TRBD2,TRBJ2-1,few,CATSTGLAGGPGGNEQFF,TGTGCCACCAGCACGGGACTAGCGGGAGGGCCGGGAGGGAATGAGCAGTTCTTC
TRBV18,-,TRBJ1-1,-,CASSPEHRVGLNMNTEAFF,TGTGCCAGCTCACCCGAGCACAGGGTGGGATTGAATATGAACACTGAAGCTTTCTTT
TRBV11-2,-,TRBJ2-1,few,CASSYLTRDAGGNEQFF,TGTGCCAGCAGCTATCTGACTAGGGACGCTGGTGGTAATGAGCAGTTCTTC
TRBV28,-,TRBJ1-3,-,CASSQISHTIYF,TGTGCCAGCAGCCAGATAAGTCACACCATATATTTT
TRBV27,-,TRBJ2-2,-,CASSIMGPGVANTGELFF,TGTGCCAGCAGTATTATGGGGCCCGGGGTTGCGAACACCGGGGAGCTGTTTTTT
TRBV7-2,TRBD1,TRBJ1-2,-,CAGTSRGHYGYTF,TGTGCCGGGACCTCGAGGGGGCATTATGGCTACACCTTC
TRBV4-1,-,TRBJ2-2,few,CASSQERQGNTGELFF,TGCGCCAGCAGCCAAGAGCGTCAGGGAAACACCGGGGAGCTGTTTTTT
TRBV18,TRBD1,TRBJ2-3,-,CASSQGAEDTQYF,TGTGCCAGCTCACAGGGGGCAGAAGATACGCAGTATTTT
TRBV4-3,TRBD1,TRBJ1-2,-,CASSRDRGPWGYTF,TGCGCCAGCAGCCGTGACAGGGGCCCCTGGGGCTACACCTTC
TRBV6-5,TRBD1,TRBJ2-7,few,CASSYSVTGGYEQYF,TGTGCCAGCAGTTACTCGGTTACAGGGGGCTACGAGCAGTACTTC
TRBV5-1,-,TRBJ2-2,-,CASSLGSGDTGELFF,TGCGCCAGCAGCCTCGGGTCTGGGGACACCGGGGAGCTGTTTTTT
TRBV20-1,-,TRBJ1-1,-,CSARNPRTEAFF,TGCAGTGCTAGAAACCCGCGCACTGAAGCTTTCTTT
TRBV19,-,TRBJ2-1,few,CASSMFYEQFF,TGTGCCAGTAGTATGTTCTATGAGCAGTTCTTC
TRBV12-3/TRBV12-4,-,TRBJ2-1,-,CASSLVGATYNEQFF,TGTGCCAGCAGTTTAGTGGGAGCGACCTACAATGAGCAGTTCTTC
TRBV24-1,TRBD2,TRBJ2-1,-,CATSDRTSGSKQFF,TGTGCCACCAGTGACCGGACTAGCGGGAGTAAGCAGTTCTTC
TRBV27,TRBD1,TRBJ2-3,-,CASSLGTGGSDTQYF,TGTGCCAGCAGTTTGGGGACAGGGGGCTCAGATACGCAGTATTTT
TRBV7-3,-,TRBJ2-7,-,CASSSSPSLGEQYF,TGTGCCAGCAGCTCCTCTCCTAGCCTGGGCGAGCAGTACTTC
TRBV29-1,-,TRBJ1-4,many,CSAGLREKLFF,TGCAGCGCTGGATTGAGGGAAAAACTGTTTTTT
TRBV12-5,-,TRBJ2-7,-,CASGPRAGIYEQYF,TGTGCTAGTGGCCCCCGGGCAGGTATCTACGAGCAGTACTTC
TRBV5-1,-,TRBJ2-7,-,CASSLSSGAIPYEQYF,TGCGCCAGCAGCTTGAGTTCAGGGGCTATCCCCTACGAGCAGTACTTC
TRBV12-3/TRBV12-4,-,TRBJ1-5,many,CASSERAVSNQPQHF,TGTGCCAGCAGCGAGCGGGCAGTTAGCAATCAGCCCCAGCATTTT
TRBV10-3,-,TRBJ2-7,few,CAISLSSYEQYF,TGTGCCATCAGTCTCAGCTCCTACGAGCAGTACTTC
TRBV5-1,TRBD1,TRBJ1-1,many,CASSVGQPLNTEAFF,TGCGCCAGCAGCGTGGGACAGCCATTGAACACTGAAGCTTTCTTT
TRBV7-8,-,TRBJ1-4,few,CASSNRGRRTNEKLFF,TGTGCCAGCAGCAACCGGGGTCGGCGAACTAATGAAAAACTGTTTTTT
TRBV6-1,TRBD2,TRBJ2-5,few,CASSPTSGSLQETQYF,TGTGCCAGCAGTCCAACTAGCGGGAGTTTACAAGAGACCCAGTACTTC
TRBV4-3,-,TRBJ1-4,-,CASSQRNPGRNEKLFF,TGCGCCAGCAGCCAAAGGAATCCGGGAAGGAATGAAAAACTGTTTTTT
TRBV7-2,-,TRBJ1-2,few,CASSLGRVFDGYTF,TGTGCCAGCAGCTTAGGAAGGGTTTTCGATGGCTACACCTTC
TRBV12-3/TRBV12-4,-,TRBJ2-7,many,CASRETGEQYF,TGTGCCAGCAGGGAGACGGGGGAGCAGTACTTC
TRBV28,TRBD1,TRBJ1-2,-,CASRATGALDYGYTF,TGTGCCAGCAGGGCTACAGGGGCTCTGGACTATGGCTACACCTTC
TRBV29-1,-,TRBJ2-3,-,CSVGGLPLETQYF,TGCAGCGTTGGAGGTTTGCCCCTCGAGACGCAGTATTTT
TRBV5-1,-,TRBJ2-6,few,CASSRKRGANVLTF,TGCGCCAGCAGTCGGAAACGTGGGGCCAACGTCCTGACTTTC
TRBV9,-,TRBJ1-4,few,CASSVGRREQEKLFF,TGTGCCAGCAGCGTAGGCAGGAGAGAGCAAGAAAAACTGTTTTTT
TRBV7-2,TRBD1,TRBJ2-6,-,CASSRGTGISGANVLTF,TGTGCCAGCAGCCGCGGGACAGGCATCTCTGGGGCCAACGTCCTGACTTTC
TRBV6-2/TRBV6-3,TRBD1,TRBJ1-5,few,CASSWDRGSNQPQHF,TGTGCCAGCAGTTGGGACAGGGGAAGCAATCAGCCCCAGCATTTT
TRBV11-2,-,TRBJ1-1,-,CASSLSPAQNTESFF,TGTGCCAGCAGCCTAAGTCCAGCCCAGAACACTGAATCTTTCTTT
TRBV3-1,TRBD2,TRBJ2-2,many,CASSFPGLAGFRNTGELFF,TGTGCCAGCAGCTTTCCGGGACTAGCGGGATTCAGGAACACCGGGGAGCTGTTTTTT
TRBV20-1,TRBD1,TRBJ2-3,few,CSARPMDRGVTDTQYF,TGCAGTGCTAGACCCATGGACAGGGGAGTGACAGATACGCAGTATTTT
TRBV18,-,TRBJ2-5,few,CASSPGEQGPTQYF,TGTGCCAGCTCACCAGGGGAACAGGGCCCGACCCAGTACTTC
TRBV7-2,TRBD1,TRBJ1-2,-,CASSLTPGTGYYGYTF,TGTGCCAGCAGCTTAACCCCTGGGACAGGGTACTATGGCTACACCTTC
TRBV11-2,TRBD2,TRBJ2-1,-,CASSPLAGVANEQFF,TGTGCCAGCAGCCCGCTAGCGGGAGTGGCTAATGAGCAGTTCTTC
TRBV9,-,TRBJ2-7,many,CASSVGMRGGNEQYF,TGTGCCAGCAGCGTAGGTATGAGGGGCGGCAACGAGCAGTACTTC
TRBV29-1,TRBD2,TRBJ2-2,-,CSAGLAAGELFF,TGCAGCGCTGGACTAGCGGCCGGGGAGCTGTTTTTT
TRBV12-5,-,TRBJ2-3,few,CASGLVRRAFTDTQYF,TGTGCTAGTGGTTTGGTACGGCGGGCCTTCACAGATACGCAGTATTTT
TRBV5-1,TRBD1,TRBJ2-7,-,CASSLSGTGLSYEQYF,TGCGCCAGCAGCTTGTCCGGGACAGGGTTATCCTACGAGCAGTACTTC
TRBV15,-,TRBJ2-1,many,CATSRDQPGHYNEQFF,TGTGCCACCAGCAGAGATCAACCAGGGCACTACAATGAGCAGTTCTTC
TRBV5-1,TRBD1,TRBJ1-6,few,CASSFGEGTAPLHF,TGCGCCAGCAGCTTCGGAGAGGGGACAGCACCCCTCCACTTT
TRBV9,-,TRBJ2-3,-,CASRRRSGGTDTQYF,TGTGCCAGCAGGAGAAGATCAGGGGGCACAGATACGCAGTATTTT
TRBV12-3/TRBV12-4,-,TRBJ2-7,many,CASSLGYEQYF,TGTGCCAGCAGTTTAGGTTACGAGCAGTACTTC
TRBV3-1,-,TRBJ2-7,-,CASSQDSYEQYF,TGTGCCAGCAGCCAAGATTCCTACGAGCAGTACTTC